These 8 T cell receptor beta chains were sequenced from one sample in a study of blood T cell repertoires in COVID-19 (dated by TCRdb to 2018 to 2020). The method was the immunoSEQ multiplex PCR assay. In its TCRdb copy, this immuneACCESS table keeps in-frame sequences only and misses some clones. Where compared with another copy, unresolved V genes explain less than half of these, and the others have no known cause. The sample table lists about 98,000 clones, around 80% of them with a count of one. Clones ranked in the top ten supply about 20% of the sample. The sample comprised peripheral blood. The receptors were sampled from a man of 80 years or more with acute or convalescent COVID-19.

The chain uses TRBV11-2 and TRBJ2-7; a weak D match, TRBD1 (5 bases). From germline, CDR1 is SGHAT and CDR2 FQNNGV. Trimming took off 6 bases at V and 6 bases at J, with 15 bases between the two ends. This CDR3 has 13 residues. The CDR3, as DNA: TGTGCCAGCAGTCCCTATAGGGGTACCGAGCAGTACTTC. Translating gives CASSPYRGTEQYF.

The rearrangement links TRBV13 to TRBJ2-7; tentative D call: TRBD1 (6 bases). Germline lookup yields CDR1 PRHDT and CDR2 FYEKMQ (reference sequence). CDR3 size: 14 residues. V was trimmed by 4 bases and J by 4 bases, leaving 14 bases between them. The CDR3 here is CASSWDTAPYEQYF. The CDR3 coding sequence is TGTGCCAGCAGCTGGGACACGGCACCTTACGAGCAGTACTTC.

The rearrangement uses TRBV5-6 and TRBJ2-1; possibly TRBD1 for D (6 bases). In germline, CDR1 is SGHDT, CDR2 YYEEEE. The CDR3 totals 17 residues. V was cut by 6 bases and J by 2 bases, with 21 bases left in between. In nucleotides, the CDR3 is TGTGCCAGCAACATTCTAGGACAGATACTTCCCTACAATGAGCAGTTCTTC. Translation gives CASNILGQILPYNEQFF. The full variable domain, rest sourced from reference TRBV5-6 and TRBJ2-1, is DAGVTQSPTHLIKTRGQQVTLRCSPKSGHDTVSWYQQALGQGPQFIFQYYEEEERQRGNFPDRFSGHQFPNYSSELNVNALLLGDSALYLCASNILGQILPYNEQFFGPGTRLTVL.

V is TRBV25-1 and J is TRBJ2-5; D is uncertain. The V and J ends lost 4 bases and 4 bases respectively, with 7 bases between them. This CDR3 contains 12 residues. Germline V gene data show CDR1 as MGHDK and CDR2 as SYGVNS. CDR3 residues: CASSVKRETQYF. CDR3 nucleotide sequence: TGTGCCAGCAGTGTTAAGAGAGAGACCCAGTACTTC.

This clone was recorded only once. The V gene is TRBV3-1 (or the pseudogene TRBV3-2), the J gene TRBJ2-1, with D tentatively TRBD1 (5 bases). The ends were cut back, 1 base at V and 9 bases at J, with 10 bases in the middle. Germline loops: CDR1 LGHDT, CDR2 YNNKEL (reference sequence). The CDR3 covers 13 residues. The CDR3 DNA is TGTGCCAGCAGCCAAGGGGTCCAGGGTGAGCAGTTCTTC. It codes for CASSQGVQGEQFF.

This clone was recorded only once. The rearrangement joins TRBV4-3 to TRBJ2-3; a possible D gene is TRBD1 (6 bases). V was cut by 3 bases and J by 0 bases, with 7 bases left in between. CDR3 length: 14 residues. The germline V gene encodes CDR1 LGHNA and CDR2 YSLEER. The CDR3 spells CASSQGHSTDTQYF. The DNA of the CDR3 is TGCGCCAGCAGCCAGGGACATAGCACAGATACGCAGTATTTT.

The chain has TRBV3-1 (or the pseudogene TRBV3-2) and TRBJ2-1; 15 bases match TRBD2. J gave up 4 bases and V 3 bases, and 13 bases lay outside the gene matches. The CDR3 spans 20 residues. Germline CDR1 LGHDT, CDR2 YNNKEL (reference sequence). CDR3 bases: TGTGCCAGCAGCCACGAACCTCGGACTAGCGGGAGGGCCGGGTACAATGAGCAGTTCTTC. Amino acids: CASSHEPRTSGRAGYNEQFF.

V and J are TRBV19 and TRBJ1-6, with 7 bases matching TRBD1. This CDR3 has 14 amino acids. The V gene end was trimmed by 5 bases and the J gene end by 10 bases; junction bases not matched to a gene: 8. CDR1 is LNHDA, CDR2 SQIVND, per germline (reference sequence). DNA for the CDR3: TGTGCCAGTAGTCTACGGGACAGCAGCTCACCCCTCCACTTT. Encoded protein: CASSLRDSSSPLHF.